This TCR beta chain was recovered during a study of CD4 T cells in relation to SARS-CoV-2 and coronaviruses. Before the COVID-19 pandemic, during about 2011-2019, CD4+ T cells were taken from unexposed donors. Uncultured naive and memory CD4+ T cells supplied DNA for deep TCR-beta sequencing. Produced via immunoSEQ multiplex PCR; TCRdb's table is partial and in-frame only. The sample shows about 59,000 clones, 70% to 90% of them seen only once. V dropped 10 bases and J dropped 6 bases, with 22 bases sitting between them. Germline-derived CDR1 and CDR2 are MDHEN and SYDVKM. The length of the CDR3 is 14 residues.

The source material was memory CD4+ T cells from PBMCs. The V call is TRBV28, the J call TRBJ2-7; D tentatively reads TRBD1 or TRBD2 (5 bases each). The TCR comes from a human donor in good health. This CDR3 is CATRGPAGFIEQYF. In nucleotides, the CDR3 is TGTGCCACCCGGGGACCTGCAGGGTTCATCGAGCAGTACTTC.